Listed here are 29 T cell receptor beta chains from one sample, sequenced in a study of T cells in Graves' hyperthyroidism and ophthalmopathy. Amplification of TCR beta CDR3 regions was performed using RNA transcripts as template. An initial round of RT-PCR targeting the TCR CDR3 relied on the HTBI primer set. MiXCR, applied by TCRdb to the multiplex PCR reads, yields one record per CDR3 protein. Counted here are over 300,000 distinct CDR3 sequences, over 11% occurring once; the ten biggest clones make up approximately 10%. The sample consisted of blood. These receptor sequences come from a woman in her sixties or seventies with Graves' hyperthyroidism.

This clonotype was seen a handful of times. The chain couples TRBV9 to TRBJ2-7; no reliable D call. Germline CDR1 and CDR2: SGDLS and YYNGEE. V shed 0 bases and J shed 3 bases, with 13 bases lying between them. This CDR3 has 15 residues. The CDR3, as DNA: TGTGCCAGCAGCGTAGATGAACTGGCCTACTACGAGCAGTACTTC. Amino acid sequence: CASSVDELAYYEQYF.

This clonotype was recorded at least ten times. The rearrangement links TRBV20-1 to TRBJ2-5; no clear D. Between the trimmed V and J ends, which lost 3 bases and 7 bases, there was a span of 12 bases. The germline V gene has CDR1 DFQATT and CDR2 SNEGSKA (reference sequence). This CDR3 has 12 residues. The CDR3 DNA is TGCAGTGCTAGTCCTCTCCCAGGGACCCAGTACTTC. It codes for CSASPLPGTQYF.

This clonotype was observed at least ten times. The chain employs TRBV10-3 and TRBJ1-1; a possible D gene is TRBD1 (5 bases). CDR1 is ENHRY and CDR2 is SYGVKD in the germline V gene. With 10 bases removed from V and 5 bases from J, the gap between germline ends came to 14 bases. The CDR3 is 12 residues long. The CDR3 spells CATSGRGTEAFF. DNA of the CDR3: TGTGCCACCTCAGGGCGGGGAACTGAAGCTTTCTTT.

The table lists this clonotype with many counts. This chain joins TRBV5-1 and TRBJ2-1; TRBD2 matches 16 bases. The trim removed 3 bases at V and 13 bases at J, leaving 7 bases unmatched. The CDR3 runs to 15 residues. In germline, CDR1 is SGHRS, CDR2 YFSETQ. CDR3 loop: CASSSFGTSGRDQFF. CDR3 sequence (DNA): TGCGCCAGCAGCTCGTTCGGGACTAGCGGGAGGGACCAGTTCTTC.

CDR3: CASSRGGSPNEQFF. The CDR3 DNA is TGTGCCAGTAGTAGGGGCGGGAGCCCCAATGAGCAGTTCTTC. The V call is TRBV19, the J call TRBJ2-1; TRBD2 matches at 7 bases. J lost 6 bases, V lost 4 bases, and 6 bases had no gene match. Germline V lookup: CDR1 LNHDA, CDR2 SQIVND (reference sequence). The CDR3 spans 14 residues. The full variable domain, completed using reference TRBV19 and TRBJ2-1, is DGGITQSPKYLFRKEGQNVTLSCEQNLNHDAMYWYRQDPGQGLRLIYYSQIVNDFQKGDIAEGYSVSREKKESFPLTVTSAQKNPTAFYLCASSRGGSPNEQFFGPGTRLTVL.

This clonotype has a handful of counts. The rearrangement links TRBV6-5 to TRBJ2-2; TRBD1 might be the D (5 bases). Germline assignment: CDR1 MNHEY and CDR2 SVGAGI. The ends were cut back, 1 base at V and 5 bases at J, with 17 bases in the middle. The CDR3 sequence is 17 residues long. Written as DNA, the CDR3 is TGTGCCAGCAGTTACTTCGCCAGGGTTGGACAAACCGGGGAGCTGTTTTTT. Protein sequence: CASSYFARVGQTGELFF.

The V gene is TRBV4-1, the J gene TRBJ1-3; 8 nucleotides align to TRBD1. The V segment lost 4 bases and the J segment 0 bases; nucleotides outside the gene matches: 8. The length of the CDR3 is 17 residues. In germline, CDR1 is MGHRA, CDR2 YSYEKL. This CDR3 reads CASSPKGQGASGNTIYF. CDR3 nucleotides: TGCGCCAGCAGCCCAAAGGGGCAGGGGGCCTCTGGAAACACCATATATTTT.

This clonotype was recorded at least ten times. V usage is TRBV24-1 and J usage is TRBJ2-1; 7 bases agree with TRBD1. In germline, CDR1 is KGHDR, CDR2 SFDVKD. The CDR3 loop spans 14 amino acids. V lost 8 bases, J lost 10 bases, and 13 bases stayed unmatched. For the CDR3, the DNA is TGTGCCACCACCTCCTCGGGACAGTTGCAAGAGCAGTTCTTC. Protein product: CATTSSGQLQEQFF.

This clonotype came up many times. The rearrangement links TRBV4-1 to TRBJ2-3; 7 bases map to TRBD2. The CDR3 extends over 15 amino acids. CDR1 is MGHRA, CDR2 YSYEKL, per germline. Unmatched junction bases numbered 11, after V lost 0 bases and J lost 11 bases. CDR3 sequence: CASSQDPGGAGKQYF. CDR3 DNA sequence: TGCGCCAGCAGCCAAGATCCGGGTGGAGCGGGGAAGCAGTATTTT.

This clonotype was counted between two and nine times. The chain couples TRBV28 to TRBJ2-7; 8 positions match TRBD1. The germline V gene has CDR1 MDHEN and CDR2 SYDVKM. The CDR3 is made up of 13 amino acids. After removal of 6 bases from V and 7 bases from J, the junction contained 8 bases not matched to a gene. Here the CDR3 DNA reads TGTGCCAGCAGCCTCAGGGGGCCTTGGGAGCAGTACTTC. It translates to CASSLRGPWEQYF.

This clonotype was seen many times. The V and J genes are TRBV12-3 or TRBV12-4 and TRBJ2-2; possible D gene TRBD2, 5 bases. Trimming removed 6 bases from V and 0 bases from J, with 17 bases in between. The CDR3 is made up of 17 amino acids. Written as DNA, the CDR3 is TGTGCCAGCAGCTCCCAATATAGCGCCTCGAACACCGGGGAGCTGTTTTTT. Translated: CASSSQYSASNTGELFF.

The chain uses TRBV10-3 and TRBJ1-5; TRBD1 aligns across 12 bases. The CDR3 runs to 18 residues. The germline V gene encodes CDR1 ENHRY and CDR2 SYGVKD. The V segment lost 2 bases and the J segment 5 bases; nucleotides outside the gene matches: 10. CDR3 nucleotide sequence: TGTGCCATCAGTGAGACCCCGGGACAGGGGGCTCTGTATCAGCCCCAGCATTTT. Its protein product is CAISETPGQGALYQPQHF.

This clonotype was observed a handful of times. The chain joins TRBV15 to TRBJ2-2; 9 nucleotides align to TRBD2. The CDR3 consists of 13 residues. Trimming at V came to 6 bases and at J to 4 bases, leaving 0 bases not matched to a gene. The germline V gene encodes CDR1 LNHNV and CDR2 YYDKDF (reference sequence). The CDR3 region is CATRTSGTGELFF. CDR3 bases: TGTGCCACCAGGACTAGCGGCACCGGGGAGCTGTTTTTT. Full variable domain (outside the CDR3, taken from reference TRBV15 and TRBJ2-2): DAMVIQNPRYQVTQFGKPVTLSCSQTLNHNVMYWYQQKSSQAPKLLFHYYDKDFNNEADTPDNFQSRRPNTSFCFLDIRSPGLGDTAMYLCATRTSGTGELFFGEGSRLTVL.

This clonotype has at least ten counts. This chain links TRBV20-1 with TRBJ1-1; no reliable D call. The CDR3 is 13 residues long. CDR1 and CDR2 from the germline V gene are DFQATT and SNEGSKA (reference sequence). With 5 bases removed from V and 0 bases from J, the gap between germline ends came to 10 bases. The chain's CDR3 is CSASDGMNTEAFF. In DNA, the CDR3 is TGCAGTGCTTCCGACGGAATGAACACTGAAGCTTTCTTT.

This clonotype was detected many times. The chain employs TRBV7-9 and TRBJ2-1, with TRBD2 as a possible D gene (6 bases). The CDR3 totals 15 residues. Looked up from germline, CDR1 is SEHNR and CDR2 is FQNEAQ (reference sequence). V dropped 1 base and J dropped 5 bases, with 12 bases sitting between them. For the CDR3, the DNA is TGTGCCAGCAGCTTAGGATTAGCGGCCAACAATGAGCAGTTCTTC. Its translation: CASSLGLAANNEQFF.

This clonotype was observed many times. The chain carries TRBV7-9 and TRBJ2-3; TRBD2 matches 10 bases. With 5 bases clipped from V and 5 bases from J, the junction kept 7 bases outside the gene matches. The CDR3 runs 15 residues. Germline V gene data show CDR1 as SEHNR and CDR2 as FQNEAQ (reference sequence). The CDR3 loop is CASSPGLAFGDTQYF. The CDR3 DNA follows: TGTGCCAGCAGCCCGGGACTAGCGTTTGGAGATACGCAGTATTTT.

This clonotype was found many times. CDR3 in DNA: TGTGCCAGCTCTAAGAATTGGGCGGAGATAGGGTACAATGAGCAGTTCTTC. Translated: CASSKNWAEIGYNEQFF. The chain links TRBV5-4 to TRBJ2-1; D is unclear. Trimming took off 7 bases at V and 4 bases at J, with 24 bases between the two ends. The germline CDR1 and CDR2 sequences are SGHNT and YYREEE (reference sequence). This CDR3 has 17 residues.

This clonotype was found many times. The genes are TRBV20-1 and TRBJ2-3; TRBD1 is a possible D gene (5 bases). Trimming took off 8 bases at V and 1 base at J, with 19 bases between the two ends. Germline assignment: CDR1 DFQATT and CDR2 SNEGSKA (reference sequence). This CDR3 is 15 amino acids long. The CDR3 nucleotides read TGCAGTATCCCCTTCTGGGGCAGGGGCACAGATACGCAGTATTTT. Amino acid sequence: CSIPFWGRGTDTQYF.

This clonotype was detected only a few times. The rearrangement joins TRBV7-3 to TRBJ2-1, with 14 bases lining up with TRBD2. Germline CDR1 SGHTA, CDR2 FQGTGA. The V and J ends lost 1 base and 8 bases, in that order; junction bases with no gene match: 16. This CDR3 has 20 amino acids. The CDR3 bases are TGTGCCAGCAGCTTAAAAGGAGTGACTAGCGGGAGGGCCGCGTCCGATGAGCAGTTCTTC. Translation gives CASSLKGVTSGRAASDEQFF.

The CDR3 spells CSARAQPGGSPLHF. The CDR3 nucleotides read TGCAGTGCTAGAGCCCAACCGGGGGGTTCACCCCTCCACTTT. The chain has TRBV20-1 and TRBJ1-6; TRBD1 might be the D (5 bases). Germline assignment: CDR1 DFQATT and CDR2 SNEGSKA (reference sequence). Trimming removed 1 base from V and 9 bases from J, with 13 bases in between. This CDR3 has 14 residues.

This clonotype was observed a handful of times. The chain couples TRBV15 to TRBJ2-5; 8 nucleotides align to TRBD1. This CDR3 contains 14 residues. After removal of 5 bases from V and 4 bases from J, the junction contained 6 bases not matched to a gene. CDR1 and CDR2 from the germline V gene are LNHNV and YYDKDF (reference sequence). The CDR3 DNA sequence: TGTGCCACCAGCTACAGGGGGTTGGGAGAGACCCAGTACTTC. It translates to CATSYRGLGETQYF.

There are a few counts of this clonotype. The gene calls are TRBV5-1 and TRBJ2-2; 7 bases align to TRBD1. Germline trimming cut 1 base from V and 0 bases from J; bases unmatched to any gene: 9. Germline loops: CDR1 SGHRS, CDR2 YFSETQ. The CDR3 totals 18 residues. DNA of the CDR3: TGCGCCAGCAGCTTGCGGAAAAGGGGGCGGCCGAACACCGGGGAGCTGTTTTTT. As protein: CASSLRKRGRPNTGELFF.

This clonotype was observed a handful of times. V usage is TRBV7-8 and J usage is TRBJ2-3; no definite D call. The length of the CDR3 is 16 residues. V dropped 2 bases and J dropped 0 bases, with 12 bases sitting between them. Germline V gene sequence: CDR1 SGHVS, CDR2 FQNEAQ. The CDR3 coding sequence is TGTGCCAGCAGCTTAAGGCCCCCATCAAGCACAGATACGCAGTATTTT. It specifies CASSLRPPSSTDTQYF.

This clonotype was counted a few times. CDR3 loop: CASSYSGLAGVNEQFF. The CDR3 DNA follows: TGTGCCAGCAGTTATTCGGGACTAGCGGGAGTCAATGAGCAGTTCTTC. V usage is TRBV6-6 and J usage is TRBJ2-1, with 14 bases identical to TRBD2. The junction had 4 bases not matched to a gene; V was cut back by 3 bases and J by 6 bases. The CDR3 loop spans 16 amino acids. CDR1 and CDR2 (germline): MNHNY, SVGAGI (reference sequence).

As concerns this clonotype: This CDR3 fails to terminate in the conserved phenylalanine or tryptophan, so it likely reflects a read error. The chain carries TRBV9 and TRBJ2-3; D is ambiguous. The CDR3 consists of 12 residues. Trimming pared 3 bases from V and 1 base from J, leaving 3 bases between. Per the germline V gene, CDR1 is SGDLS and CDR2 is YYNGEE. As DNA, the CDR3 is TGTGCCAGCAGCGGAGGCACAGATACGCAGTATCTT. Its translation is CASSGGTDTQYL.

Many counts were recorded for this clonotype. The chain employs TRBV18 and TRBJ2-1; D is ambiguous. CDR3 length equals 14 residues. Germline-derived CDR1 and CDR2 are KGHSH and LQKENI. Trimming stripped 3 bases from V and 6 bases from J, with 12 bases between. This CDR3 is CASSPGLSGNEQFF. CDR3 in DNA: TGTGCCAGCTCACCCGGCCTTTCGGGCAATGAGCAGTTCTTC.

This clonotype showed up just a few times. The chain combines TRBV7-3 with TRBJ2-5; D not resolved. V gave up 0 bases and J gave up 5 bases, with 7 bases separating them. The CDR3 loop spans 13 amino acids. Germline V gene data show CDR1 as SGHTA and CDR2 as FQGTGA. CDR3 amino acids: CASSLTLRETQYF. The CDR3, as DNA: TGTGCCAGCAGCTTAACATTGAGGGAGACCCAGTACTTC.

This clonotype was detected many times. This chain links TRBV5-5 with TRBJ1-1, with 10 bases aligning to TRBD1. Germline V gene sequence: CDR1 SGHKS, CDR2 YYEKEE (reference sequence). The CDR3 totals 18 residues. The ends lost 0 bases at V and 0 bases at J; junction bases unmatched: 8. CDR3 region: CASSLAGGQGRLNTEAFF. The CDR3 DNA reads as TGTGCCAGCAGCTTGGCCGGGGGACAGGGGCGACTGAACACTGAAGCTTTCTTT.

This clonotype was recorded many times. This chain joins TRBV12-3 or TRBV12-4 and TRBJ2-1, with unresolved D. Trimming took off 6 bases at V and 5 bases at J, with 11 bases between the two ends. The CDR3 runs to 13 residues. CDR3 in DNA: TGTGCCAGCAGCCGGCCCCTTCACAATGAGCAGTTCTTC. The encoded protein is CASSRPLHNEQFF.